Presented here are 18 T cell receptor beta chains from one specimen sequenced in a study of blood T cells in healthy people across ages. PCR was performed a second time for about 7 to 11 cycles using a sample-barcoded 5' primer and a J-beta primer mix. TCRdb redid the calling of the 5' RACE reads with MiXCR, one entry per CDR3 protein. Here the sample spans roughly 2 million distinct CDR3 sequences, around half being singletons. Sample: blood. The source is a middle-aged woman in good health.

The CDR3 here is CASSPTQLEEQYF. CDR3 DNA sequence: TGTGCCAGCTCACCCACCCAGCTAGAAGAGCAGTACTTC. This chain joins TRBV18 and TRBJ2-7; D is uncertain. Germline CDR1 and CDR2: KGHSH and LQKENI. The CDR3 is 13 amino acids. The ends were cut back, 3 bases at V and 7 bases at J, with 13 bases in the middle.

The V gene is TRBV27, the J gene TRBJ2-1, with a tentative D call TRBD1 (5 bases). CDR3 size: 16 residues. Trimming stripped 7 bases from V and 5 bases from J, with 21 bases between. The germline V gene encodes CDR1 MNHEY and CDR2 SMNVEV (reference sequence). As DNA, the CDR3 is TGTGCCAGCACCGTGGGTGGGGTATTAGGGGACAATGAGCAGTTCTTC. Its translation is CASTVGGVLGDNEQFF.

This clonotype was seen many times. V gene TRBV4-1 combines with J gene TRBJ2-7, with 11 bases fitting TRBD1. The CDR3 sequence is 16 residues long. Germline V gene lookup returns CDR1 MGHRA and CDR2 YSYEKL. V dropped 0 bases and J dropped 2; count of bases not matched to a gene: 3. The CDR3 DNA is TGCGCCAGCAGCCAAGATCCGGGACAGGGGGCCTACGAGCAGTACTTC. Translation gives CASSQDPGQGAYEQYF.

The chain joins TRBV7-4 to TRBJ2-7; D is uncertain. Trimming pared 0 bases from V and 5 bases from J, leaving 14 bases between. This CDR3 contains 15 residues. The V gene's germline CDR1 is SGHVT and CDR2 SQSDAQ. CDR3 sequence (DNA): TGTGCCAGCAGCTTAGCCGATCGAGAGACGAACGAGCAGTACTTC. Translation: CASSLADRETNEQYF.

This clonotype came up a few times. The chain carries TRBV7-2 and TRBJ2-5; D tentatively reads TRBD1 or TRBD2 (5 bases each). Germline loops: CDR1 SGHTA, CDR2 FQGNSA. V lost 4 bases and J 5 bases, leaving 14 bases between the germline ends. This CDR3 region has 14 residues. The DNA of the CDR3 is TGTGCCAGCAGCTCAGAAGGGACCGCGGAGACCCAGTACTTC. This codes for CASSSEGTAETQYF.

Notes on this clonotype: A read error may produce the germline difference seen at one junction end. The CDR3 DNA sequence: TGTGCCAGCAGCTTATGGAGGGGCGGAGAGTACAATCGGCCCCAGCATTTT. Encoded protein: CASSLWRGGEYNRPQHF. The chain has TRBV7-9 and TRBJ1-5; D may be TRBD1 (5 bases). The CDR3 has 17 amino acids. Germline V CDR1 and CDR2: SEHNR, FQNEAQ (reference sequence).

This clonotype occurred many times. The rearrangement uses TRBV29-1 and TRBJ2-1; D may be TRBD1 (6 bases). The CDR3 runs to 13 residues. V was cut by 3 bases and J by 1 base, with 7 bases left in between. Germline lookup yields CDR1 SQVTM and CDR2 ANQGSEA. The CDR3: CSVDTGSYNEQFF. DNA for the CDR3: TGCAGCGTTGACACAGGGTCCTACAATGAGCAGTTCTTC.

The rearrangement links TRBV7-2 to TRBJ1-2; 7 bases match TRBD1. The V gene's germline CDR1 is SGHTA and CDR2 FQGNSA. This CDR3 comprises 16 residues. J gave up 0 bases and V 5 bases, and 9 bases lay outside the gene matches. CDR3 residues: CASSPQQGLTNYGYTF. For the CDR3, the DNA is TGTGCCAGCAGCCCTCAACAGGGGTTAACTAACTATGGCTACACCTTC.

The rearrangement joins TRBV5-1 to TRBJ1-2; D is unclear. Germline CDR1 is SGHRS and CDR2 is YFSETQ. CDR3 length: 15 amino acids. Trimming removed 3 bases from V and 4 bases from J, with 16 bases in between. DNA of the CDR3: TGCGCCAGCAGCTCCTACGGGGATAGGAGCTATGGCTACACCTTC. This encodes CASSSYGDRSYGYTF.

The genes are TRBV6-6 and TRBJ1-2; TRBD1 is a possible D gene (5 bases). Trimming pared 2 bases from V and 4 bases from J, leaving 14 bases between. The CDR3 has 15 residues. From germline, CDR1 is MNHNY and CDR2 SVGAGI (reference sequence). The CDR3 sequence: CASSYNGQGGYGYTF. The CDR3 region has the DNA TGTGCCAGCAGTTACAACGGGCAGGGAGGCTATGGCTACACCTTC.

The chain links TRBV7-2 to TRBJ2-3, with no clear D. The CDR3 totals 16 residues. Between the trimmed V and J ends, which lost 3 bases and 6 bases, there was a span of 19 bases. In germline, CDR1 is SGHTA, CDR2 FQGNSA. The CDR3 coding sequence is TGTGCCAGCAGCTTTAGACTGGCATCTATTGGGGATACGCAGTATTTT. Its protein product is CASSFRLASIGDTQYF.

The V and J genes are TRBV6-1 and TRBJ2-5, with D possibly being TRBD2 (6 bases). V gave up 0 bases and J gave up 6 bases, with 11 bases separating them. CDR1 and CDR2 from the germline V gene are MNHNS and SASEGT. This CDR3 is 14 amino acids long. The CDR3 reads CASSEASGVKTQYF. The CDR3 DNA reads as TGTGCCAGCAGTGAAGCATCGGGGGTTAAGACCCAGTACTTC.

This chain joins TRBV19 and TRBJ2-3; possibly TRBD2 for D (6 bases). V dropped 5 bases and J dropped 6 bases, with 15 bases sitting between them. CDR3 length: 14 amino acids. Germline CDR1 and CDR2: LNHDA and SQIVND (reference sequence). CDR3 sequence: CASSLGTPVDTQYF. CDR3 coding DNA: TGTGCCAGTAGTCTCGGGACTCCCGTGGATACGCAGTATTTT.

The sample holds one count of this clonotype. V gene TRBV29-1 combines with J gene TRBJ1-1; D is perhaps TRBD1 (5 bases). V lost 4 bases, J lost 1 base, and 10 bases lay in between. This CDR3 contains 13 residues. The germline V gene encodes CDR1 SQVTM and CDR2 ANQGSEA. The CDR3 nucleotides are TGCAGCGTTGTTCGGGGCGCGAACACTGAAGCTTTCTTT. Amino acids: CSVVRGANTEAFF.

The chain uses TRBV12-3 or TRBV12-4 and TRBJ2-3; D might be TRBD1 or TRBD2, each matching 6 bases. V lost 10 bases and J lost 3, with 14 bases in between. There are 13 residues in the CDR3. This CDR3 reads CATTRGGTDTQYF. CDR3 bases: TGTGCCACTACCAGAGGGGGGACAGATACGCAGTATTTT.

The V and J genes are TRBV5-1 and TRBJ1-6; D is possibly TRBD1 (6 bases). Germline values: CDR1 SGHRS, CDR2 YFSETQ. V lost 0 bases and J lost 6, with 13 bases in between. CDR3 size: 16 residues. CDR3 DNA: TGCGCCAGCAGCTTGGCCGACGGGGGCCGTAATTCACCCCTCCACTTT. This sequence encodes CASSLADGGRNSPLHF.

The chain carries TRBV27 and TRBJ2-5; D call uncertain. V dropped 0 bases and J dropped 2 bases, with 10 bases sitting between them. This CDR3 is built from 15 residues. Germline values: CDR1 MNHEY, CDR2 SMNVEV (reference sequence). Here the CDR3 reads CASSLSRLAQETQYF. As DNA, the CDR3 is TGTGCCAGCAGTTTATCGAGACTGGCACAAGAGACCCAGTACTTC.

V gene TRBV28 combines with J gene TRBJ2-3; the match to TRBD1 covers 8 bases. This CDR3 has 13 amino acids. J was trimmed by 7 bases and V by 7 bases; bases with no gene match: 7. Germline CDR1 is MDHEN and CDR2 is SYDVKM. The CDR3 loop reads CASMSGDRNTQYF. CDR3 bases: TGTGCCAGCATGTCGGGGGACAGGAATACGCAGTATTTT.